This T cell receptor beta chain derives from a study of blood T cells in healthy people across ages. The CDR3 loop spans 12 amino acids. V was cut by 3 bases and J by 2 bases, with 5 bases left in between. The V gene's germline CDR1 is SNHLY and CDR2 FYNNEI. This clonotype has just a few counts. Its antigen is not identified. It was with a sample-barcoded 5' primer and a J-beta primer mix that a second PCR of roughly 7 to 12 cycles was run. Each TCR beta cDNA got a 12-nucleotide random molecular identifier. Every sample returned 2.5 million or more CDR3-containing paired-end reads. TCRdb re-called the 5' RACE reads with MiXCR, one entry per CDR3 protein. This sample has 1,500,000 or so distinct CDR3 sequences, with 59% found just once. The study, taken as a whole, reports: Lack of knowledge of donor CMV status possibly confounded expanded clonotype changes. Older individuals had lower TCR beta diversity per million T cells (the decline was roughly linear).

The receptor was isolated from a man younger than 35 in good health. The sequencing input was blood. This sequence joins TRBV2 and TRBJ2-7; unclear D gene. The CDR3 loop reads CASSEDAYEQYF. The DNA for the CDR3 is TGTGCCAGCAGTGAGGATGCCTACGAGCAGTACTTC.